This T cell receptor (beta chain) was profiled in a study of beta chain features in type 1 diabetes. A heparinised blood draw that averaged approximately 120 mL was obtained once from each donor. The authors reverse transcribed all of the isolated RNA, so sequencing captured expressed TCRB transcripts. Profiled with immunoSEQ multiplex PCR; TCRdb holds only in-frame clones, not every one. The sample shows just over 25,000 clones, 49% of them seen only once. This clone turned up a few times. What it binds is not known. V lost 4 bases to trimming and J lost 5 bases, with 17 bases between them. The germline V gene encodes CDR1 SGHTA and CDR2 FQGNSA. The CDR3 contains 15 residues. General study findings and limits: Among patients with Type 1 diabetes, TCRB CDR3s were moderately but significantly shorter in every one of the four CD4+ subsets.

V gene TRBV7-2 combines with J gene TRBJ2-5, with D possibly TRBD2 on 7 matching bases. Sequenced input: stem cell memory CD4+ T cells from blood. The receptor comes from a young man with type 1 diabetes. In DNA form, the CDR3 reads TGTGCCAGCAGCTCAAATCCAGGGGAGGGGGAGACCCAGTACTTC. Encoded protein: CASSSNPGEGETQYF.